One sample yielded the 9 T cell receptor beta chains listed below, sequenced in a study of OX40 agonist ivuxolimab in advanced cancers. Clones were sequenced by immunoSEQ multiplex PCR, and TCRdb holds only the in-frame ones, with some missing. The sample includes about 79,000 clones, over 75% seen only once; the top ten take less than 5%. Sequenced material: CD4+ or CD8+ T cells sorted from blood, taken in a trial of the OX40 agonist ivuxolimab. These receptors were collected from an adult with an advanced solid tumor such as melanoma, head and neck, liver or kidney cancer.

The chain is built from TRBV9 and TRBJ1-1; the D gene is possibly TRBD1 (5 bases). Per germline, CDR1 SGDLS and CDR2 YYNGEE. Trimming left V 3 bases short and J 1 base short, with 13 bases between. The CDR3 runs to 15 residues. CDR3: CASSAHGQGNTEAFF. CDR3 nucleotides: TGTGCCAGCAGCGCCCACGGTCAGGGGAACACTGAAGCTTTCTTT.

The V call is TRBV2, the J call TRBJ2-7, with a possible D match to TRBD1 (5 bases). Germline V gene lookup returns CDR1 SNHLY and CDR2 FYNNEI. CDR3 length equals 13 residues. V dropped 6 bases and J dropped 3 bases, with 12 bases sitting between them. The chain's CDR3 is CASSKGPNYEQYF. CDR3 in DNA: TGTGCCAGCAGCAAGGGGCCGAACTACGAGCAGTACTTC.

The V call is TRBV12-2, the J call TRBJ1-4. TRBV12-2 is listed as a pseudogene. The CDR3 consists of 15 residues. DNA for the CDR3: TGTGCAAGTCGCTTAGGTCTTGCAACTAATGAAAAACTGTTTTTT. Amino acids: CASRLGLATNEKLFF.

The J gene is TRBJ1-5, the V gene TRBV6-1; possibly TRBD1 for D (5 bases). V dropped 7 bases and J dropped 4 bases, with 11 bases sitting between them. Germline CDR1 and CDR2: MNHNS and SASEGT. This CDR3 has 13 residues. CDR3 in amino acids: CASTDSGNQPQHF. DNA for the CDR3: TGTGCCAGCACCGACAGTGGTAATCAGCCCCAGCATTTT.

This clone has just one count. The V call is TRBV30, the J call TRBJ2-7; TRBD1 agrees at 9 bases. The CDR3 is 12 amino acids. The trim removed 5 bases at V and 1 base at J, leaving 0 bases unmatched. CDR1 and CDR2 from the germline V gene are GTSNPN and SVGIG (reference sequence). The CDR3 loop reads CAWGTGSYEQYF. CDR3 DNA sequence: TGTGCCTGGGGGACAGGGTCCTACGAGCAGTACTTC.

In its sample, this clone was seen once. This chain joins TRBV19 and TRBJ2-7; D gene uncertain. Germline lookup yields CDR1 LNHDA and CDR2 SQIVND (reference sequence). CDR3 length equals 13 residues. V was trimmed by 6 bases and J by 9 bases, leaving 18 bases between them. CDR3 in amino acids: CASSPDFLSVQYF. The CDR3 DNA reads as TGTGCCAGTAGCCCTGACTTCCTGTCGGTGCAGTACTTC.

The chain has TRBV4-1 and TRBJ2-5; TRBD2 matches at 9 bases. V lost 0 bases, J lost 5 bases, and 10 bases stayed unmatched. The V gene's germline CDR1 is MGHRA and CDR2 YSYEKL. The CDR3 sequence is 17 residues long. The CDR3 spells CASSQDKGGRVSETQYF. The CDR3 nucleotides are TGCGCCAGCAGCCAAGATAAGGGCGGGAGGGTCTCGGAGACCCAGTACTTC.

The chain recombines TRBV6-1 with TRBJ2-7; D perhaps matches TRBD2 (6 bases). The V end lost 8 bases, the J end lost 3 bases, and 20 bases lay between the germline ends. CDR1 and CDR2 from the germline V gene are MNHNS and SASEGT. CDR3 length: 15 amino acids. Here the CDR3 DNA reads TGTGCCAGCCACCTAGGCGGGAACGACCTCTACGAGCAGTACTTC. It translates to CASHLGGNDLYEQYF.

CDR3 sequence: CAISGREGRSSTDTQYF. CDR3 DNA: TGTGCCATCAGTGGGCGGGAGGGCCGAAGTAGCACAGATACGCAGTATTTT. The chain combines TRBV10-3 with TRBJ2-3; the match to TRBD2 covers 9 bases. The CDR3 totals 17 residues. The ends lost 4 bases at V and 0 bases at J; junction bases unmatched: 8. Per the germline V gene, CDR1 is ENHRY and CDR2 is SYGVKD.